This TCR beta chain was sequenced for a study of early T cells in non-severe SARS-CoV-2 infection. V shed 8 bases, J shed 0 bases, and the junction held 4 bases outside the gene matches. CDR1 MNHEY and CDR2 SMNVEV come from the germline V gene (reference sequence). The CDR3 covers 14 residues. This clonotype appeared many times. Its specificity is unknown. The study, taken as a whole, reports: Anti-spike CD8 specificities were favored by VDJdb matching, whose results missed private and CD4 specificities.

Each cDNA molecule carried a unique molecular identifier. TCRdb itself ran the 5' RACE reads through MiXCR, one entry per CDR3 protein. Here the sample spans tens of thousands of distinct CDR3 sequences, 5.6% being singletons. The genes are TRBV27 and TRBJ2-7; TRBD1 aligns across 10 bases. The sample consisted of whole blood. The sequence came from an adult who was a healthcare worker with PCR-confirmed SARS-CoV-2 infection or an uninfected control (not recorded which). CDR3 DNA: TGTGCCAGCGGGACAGGGGCCAGCTCCTACGAGCAGTACTTC. It codes for CASGTGASSYEQYF.